A single count supports the clone carrying this T cell receptor beta chain. This specimen comes from a study of OX40 agonist ivuxolimab in advanced cancers. The data were produced by immunoSEQ multiplex PCR, yet TCRdb's version contains in-frame clones alone and is incomplete. The sample consists of 55,000 to 65,000 clones, roughly 84% of them appearing once. The V segment lost 4 bases and the J segment 5 bases; nucleotides outside the gene matches: 8. Per the germline V gene, CDR1 is SNHLY and CDR2 is FYNNEI. This CDR3 region has 15 residues. Sequencing used CD4+ or CD8+ T cells sorted from blood, obtained in a trial of the OX40 agonist ivuxolimab. This TCR was sampled from an adult with an advanced solid tumor such as melanoma, head and neck, liver or kidney cancer. The rearrangement uses TRBV2 and TRBJ2-7, with 10 bases matching TRBD1. The DNA of the CDR3 is TGTGCCAGCAGTGCGGACAGGGGGGCCAGGAACGAGCAGTACTTC. Translating gives CASSADRGARNEQYF. Full variable domain (missing parts from reference TRBV2 and TRBJ2-7): EPEVTQTPSHQVTQMGQEVILRCVPISNHLYFYWYRQILGQKVEFLVSFYNNEISEKSEIFDDQFSVERPDGSNFTLKIRSTKLEDSAMYFCASSADRGARNEQYFGPGTRLTVT.